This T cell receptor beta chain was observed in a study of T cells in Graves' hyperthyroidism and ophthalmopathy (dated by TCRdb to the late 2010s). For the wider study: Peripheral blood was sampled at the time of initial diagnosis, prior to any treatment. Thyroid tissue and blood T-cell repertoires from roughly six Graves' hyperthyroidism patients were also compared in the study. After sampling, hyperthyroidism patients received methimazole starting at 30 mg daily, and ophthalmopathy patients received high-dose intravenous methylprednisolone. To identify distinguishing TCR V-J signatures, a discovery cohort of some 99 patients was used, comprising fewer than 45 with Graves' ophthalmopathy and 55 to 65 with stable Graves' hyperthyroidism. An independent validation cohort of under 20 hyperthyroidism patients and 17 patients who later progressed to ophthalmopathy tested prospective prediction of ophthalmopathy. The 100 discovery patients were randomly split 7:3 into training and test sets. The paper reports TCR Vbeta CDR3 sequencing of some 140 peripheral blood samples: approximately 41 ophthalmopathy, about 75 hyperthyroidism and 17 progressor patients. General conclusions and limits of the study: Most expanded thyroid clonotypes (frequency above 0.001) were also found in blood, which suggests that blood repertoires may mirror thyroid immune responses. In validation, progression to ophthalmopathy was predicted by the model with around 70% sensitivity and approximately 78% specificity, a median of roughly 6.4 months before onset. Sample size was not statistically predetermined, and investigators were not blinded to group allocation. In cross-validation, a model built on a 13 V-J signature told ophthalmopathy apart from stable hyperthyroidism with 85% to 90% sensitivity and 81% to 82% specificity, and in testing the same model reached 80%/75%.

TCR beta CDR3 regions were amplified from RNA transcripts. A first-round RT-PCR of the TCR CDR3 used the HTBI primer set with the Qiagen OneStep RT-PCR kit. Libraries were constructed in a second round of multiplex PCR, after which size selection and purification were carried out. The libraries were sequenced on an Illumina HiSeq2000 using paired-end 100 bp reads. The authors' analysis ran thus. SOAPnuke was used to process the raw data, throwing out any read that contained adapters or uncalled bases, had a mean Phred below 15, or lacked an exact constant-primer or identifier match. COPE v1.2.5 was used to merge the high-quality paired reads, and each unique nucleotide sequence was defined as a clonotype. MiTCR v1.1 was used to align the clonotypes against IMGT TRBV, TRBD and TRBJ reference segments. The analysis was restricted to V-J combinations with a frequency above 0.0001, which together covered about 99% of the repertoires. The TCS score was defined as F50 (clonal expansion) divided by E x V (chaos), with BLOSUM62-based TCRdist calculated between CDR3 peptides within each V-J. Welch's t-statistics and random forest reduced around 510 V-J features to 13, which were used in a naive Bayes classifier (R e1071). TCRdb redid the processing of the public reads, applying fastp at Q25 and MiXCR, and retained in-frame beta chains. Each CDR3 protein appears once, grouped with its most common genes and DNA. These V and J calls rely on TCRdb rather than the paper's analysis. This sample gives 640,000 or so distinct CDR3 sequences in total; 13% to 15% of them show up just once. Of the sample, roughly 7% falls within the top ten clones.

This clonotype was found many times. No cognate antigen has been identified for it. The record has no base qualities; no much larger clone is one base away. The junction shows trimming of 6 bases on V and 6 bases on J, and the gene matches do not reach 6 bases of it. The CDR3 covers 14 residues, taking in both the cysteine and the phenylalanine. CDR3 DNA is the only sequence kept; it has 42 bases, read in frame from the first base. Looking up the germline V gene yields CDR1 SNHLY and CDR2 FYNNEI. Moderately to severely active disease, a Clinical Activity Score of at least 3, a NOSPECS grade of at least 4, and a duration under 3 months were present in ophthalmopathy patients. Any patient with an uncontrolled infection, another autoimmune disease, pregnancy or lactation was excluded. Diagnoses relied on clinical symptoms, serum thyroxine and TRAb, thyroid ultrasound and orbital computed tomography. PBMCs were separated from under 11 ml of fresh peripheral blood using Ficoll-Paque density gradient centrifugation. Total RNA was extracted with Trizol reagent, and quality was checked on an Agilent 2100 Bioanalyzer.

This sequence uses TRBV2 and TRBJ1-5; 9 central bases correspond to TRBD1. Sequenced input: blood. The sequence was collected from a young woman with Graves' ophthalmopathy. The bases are TGTGCCAGCAGATCGGGACAGGGAATTCAGCCCCAGCATTTT. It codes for CASRSGQGIQPQHF.